Shown below are 8 T cell receptor beta chains from a single sample sequenced in a study of T cell repertoires in cytomegalovirus infection. TCRdb passed the reads through MiXCR, listing each CDR3 protein once. Of around 310,000 distinct CDR3 sequences listed, 15% to 20% are singletons. Specimen: PBMCs. These receptors all stem from a human donor in good health (CMV status not recorded). Some clones in this sample may be carry-over from other donors' samples.

Ten or more counts support this clonotype. The chain uses TRBV7-2 and TRBJ2-7, with D possibly being TRBD2 (6 bases). Trimming removed 3 bases at V and 9 bases at J, with 9 bases between. The CDR3 covers 11 residues. Germline V gives CDR1 SGHTA, CDR2 FQGNSA. This chain's CDR3 is CASSFMEGQYF. The CDR3 DNA follows: TGTGCCAGCAGCTTTATGGAGGGGCAGTACTTC.

This clonotype was seen ten or more times. Here the CDR3 DNA reads TGTGCCAGCAGCTTACGGACAGAAAGATTGACCCAAGAGACCCAGTACTTC. Protein sequence: CASSLRTERLTQETQYF. The J gene is TRBJ2-5, the V gene TRBV7-9; perhaps TRBD1 as D (6 bases). Trimming pared 2 bases from V and 1 base from J, leaving 17 bases between. The germline V gene has CDR1 SEHNR and CDR2 FQNEAQ (reference sequence). This CDR3 has 17 amino acids.

This clonotype came up a few times. This chain joins TRBV18 and TRBJ2-3, with 8 bases matching TRBD2. In germline, CDR1 is KGHSH, CDR2 LQKENI. J was trimmed by 1 base and V by 0 bases; bases with no gene match: 6. This CDR3 has 17 amino acids. Here the CDR3 reads CASSPPPAAGGTDTQYF. CDR3 in DNA: TGTGCCAGCTCACCACCCCCCGCAGCGGGGGGCACAGATACGCAGTATTTT.

The V call is TRBV29-1, the J call TRBJ1-2; D call uncertain. CDR1 and CDR2 from the germline V gene are SQVTM and ANQGSEA. V gave up 4 bases and J gave up 0 bases, with 18 bases separating them. This CDR3 is 16 amino acids long. Here the CDR3 reads CSVGFLLPDANYGYTF. As DNA, the CDR3 is TGCAGCGTTGGGTTCCTGCTGCCCGACGCTAACTATGGCTACACCTTC. Combining the CDR3 with reference TRBV29-1 and TRBJ1-2 gives the whole variable domain SAVISQKPSRDICQRGTSLTIQCQVDSQVTMMFWYRQQPGQSLTLIATANQGSEATYESGFVIDKFPISRPNLTFSTLTVSNMSPEDSSIYLCSVGFLLPDANYGYTFGSGTRLTVV.

The chain has TRBV6-5 and TRBJ1-2, with D possibly TRBD1 on 5 matching bases. Trimming took off 1 base at V and 2 bases at J, with 8 bases between the two ends. The CDR3 is 14 amino acids. Germline assignment: CDR1 MNHEY and CDR2 SVGAGI. In nucleotides, the CDR3 is TGTGCCAGCAGTTACTTAGCAGGGAACTATGGCTACACCTTC. It is translated as CASSYLAGNYGYTF.

This clonotype has more than one count but fewer than ten. The V call is TRBV12-3 or TRBV12-4, the J call TRBJ2-3, with 9 bases lining up with TRBD2. J was trimmed by 6 bases and V by 7 bases; bases with no gene match: 5. The CDR3 loop spans 13 amino acids. In DNA, the CDR3 is TGTGCCAGCACCGACAGCGGGGGGGATACGCAGTATTTT. It translates to CASTDSGGDTQYF.

This clonotype was counted between two and nine times. The CDR3 sequence: CASSPRAGGWDEQYF. In DNA form, the CDR3 reads TGTGCCAGCAGCCCTAGGGCAGGGGGCTGGGACGAGCAGTACTTC. The rearrangement joins TRBV7-9 to TRBJ2-7, with 8 bases identical to TRBD1. The CDR3 loop spans 15 amino acids. Losses at the gene ends were 5 bases for V and 5 bases for J; bases not matched to a gene: 11. Germline V lookup: CDR1 SEHNR, CDR2 FQNEAQ (reference sequence).

This clonotype came up many times. This rearrangement joins TRBV7-9 to TRBJ2-7; D might be TRBD1 (6 bases). CDR3 size: 17 residues. Germline lookup yields CDR1 SEHNR and CDR2 FQNEAQ (reference sequence). The ends were cut back, 5 bases at V and 2 bases at J, with 22 bases in the middle. The CDR3 reads CASSHSGLGAAAYEQYF. The DNA of the CDR3 is TGTGCCAGCAGCCACAGTGGATTGGGGGCGGCGGCCTACGAGCAGTACTTC.